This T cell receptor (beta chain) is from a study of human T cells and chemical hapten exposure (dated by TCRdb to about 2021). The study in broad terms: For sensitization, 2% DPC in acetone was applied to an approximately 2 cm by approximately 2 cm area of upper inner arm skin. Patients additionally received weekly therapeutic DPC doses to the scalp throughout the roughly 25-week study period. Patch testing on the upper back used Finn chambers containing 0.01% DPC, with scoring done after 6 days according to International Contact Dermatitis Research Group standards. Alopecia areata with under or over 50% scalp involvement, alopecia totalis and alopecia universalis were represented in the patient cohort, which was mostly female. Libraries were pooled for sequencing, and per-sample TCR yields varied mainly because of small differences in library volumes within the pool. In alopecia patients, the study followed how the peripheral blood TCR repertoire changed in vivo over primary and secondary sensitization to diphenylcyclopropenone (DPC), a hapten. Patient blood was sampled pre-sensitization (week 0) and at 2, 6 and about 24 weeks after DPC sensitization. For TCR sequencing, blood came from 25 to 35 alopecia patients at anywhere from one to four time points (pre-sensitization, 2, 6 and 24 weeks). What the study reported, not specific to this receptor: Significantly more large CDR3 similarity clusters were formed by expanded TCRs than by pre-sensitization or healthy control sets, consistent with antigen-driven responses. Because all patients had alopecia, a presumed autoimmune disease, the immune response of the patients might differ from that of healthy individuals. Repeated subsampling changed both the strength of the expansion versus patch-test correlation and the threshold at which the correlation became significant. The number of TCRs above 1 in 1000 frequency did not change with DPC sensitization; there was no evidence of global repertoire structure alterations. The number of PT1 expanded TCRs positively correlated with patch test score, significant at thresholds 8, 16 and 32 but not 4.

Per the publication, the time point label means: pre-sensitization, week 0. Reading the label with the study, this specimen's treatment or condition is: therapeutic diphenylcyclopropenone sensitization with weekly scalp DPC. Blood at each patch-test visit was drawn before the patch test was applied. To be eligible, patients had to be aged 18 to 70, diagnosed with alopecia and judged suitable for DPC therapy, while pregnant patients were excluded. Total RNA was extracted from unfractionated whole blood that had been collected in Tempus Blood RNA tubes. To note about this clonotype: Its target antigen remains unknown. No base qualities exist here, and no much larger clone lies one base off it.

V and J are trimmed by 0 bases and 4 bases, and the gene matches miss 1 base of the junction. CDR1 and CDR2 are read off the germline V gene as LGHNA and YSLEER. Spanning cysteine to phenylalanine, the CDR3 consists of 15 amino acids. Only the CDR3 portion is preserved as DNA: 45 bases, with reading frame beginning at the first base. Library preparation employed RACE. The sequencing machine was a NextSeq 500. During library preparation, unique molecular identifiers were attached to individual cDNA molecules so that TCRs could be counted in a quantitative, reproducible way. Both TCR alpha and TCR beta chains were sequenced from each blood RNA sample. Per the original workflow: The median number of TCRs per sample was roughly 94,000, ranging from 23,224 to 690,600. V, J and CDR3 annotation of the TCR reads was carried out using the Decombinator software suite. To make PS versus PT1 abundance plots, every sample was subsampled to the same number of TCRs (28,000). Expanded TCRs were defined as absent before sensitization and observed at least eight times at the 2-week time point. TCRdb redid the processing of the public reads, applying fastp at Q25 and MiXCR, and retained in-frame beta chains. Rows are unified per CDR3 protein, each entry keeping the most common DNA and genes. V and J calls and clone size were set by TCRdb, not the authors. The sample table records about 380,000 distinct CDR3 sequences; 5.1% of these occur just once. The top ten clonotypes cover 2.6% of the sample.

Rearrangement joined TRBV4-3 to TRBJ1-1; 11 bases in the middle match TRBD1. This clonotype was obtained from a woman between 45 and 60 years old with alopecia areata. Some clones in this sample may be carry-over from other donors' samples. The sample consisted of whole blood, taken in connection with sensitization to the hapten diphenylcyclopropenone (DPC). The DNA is TGCGCCAGCAGCCAAGAGGGGACAGGGGGCACTGAAGCTTTCTTT. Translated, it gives CASSQEGTGGTEAFF.